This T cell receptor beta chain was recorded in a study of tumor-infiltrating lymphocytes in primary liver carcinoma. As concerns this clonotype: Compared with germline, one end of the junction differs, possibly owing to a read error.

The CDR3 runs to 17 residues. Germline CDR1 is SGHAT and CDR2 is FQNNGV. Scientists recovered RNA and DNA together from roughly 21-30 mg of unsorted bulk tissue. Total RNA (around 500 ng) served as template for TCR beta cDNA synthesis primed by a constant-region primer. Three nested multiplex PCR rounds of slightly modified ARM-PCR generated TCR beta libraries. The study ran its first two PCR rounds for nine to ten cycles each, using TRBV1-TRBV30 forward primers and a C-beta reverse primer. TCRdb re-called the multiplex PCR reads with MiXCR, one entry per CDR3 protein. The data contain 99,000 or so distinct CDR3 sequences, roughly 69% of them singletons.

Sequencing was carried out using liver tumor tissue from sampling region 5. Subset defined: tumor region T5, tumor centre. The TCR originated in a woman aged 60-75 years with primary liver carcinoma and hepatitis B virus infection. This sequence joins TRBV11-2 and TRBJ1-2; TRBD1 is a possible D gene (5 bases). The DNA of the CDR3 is TGTGCCAGCAGCTTGGGTCCGATCAGGGCGCTGCGCTATGACTACACCTTC. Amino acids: CASSLGPIRALRYDYTF.